This is a list of T cell receptor beta chains from one sample in a study of shared clonotypes between healthy human individuals. Clones were sequenced by immunoSEQ multiplex PCR, and TCRdb holds only the in-frame ones, with some missing. This sample has about 2.4 million clones, with more than 80% found just once. The sequenced material came from naive CD4+ T cells sorted from blood. These receptors all stem from a young man in good health. CDR3s include the opening cysteine and the closing phenylalanine or tryptophan. Each record gives: D gene, V gene, J gene, CDR3 protein. The D gene is left open where the match is weak.

>-|TRBV19|TRBJ1-5
CASSIAGDQPQHF
>-|TRBV25-1|TRBJ1-4
CASSPRMVGGEKLFF
>-|TRBV6-5|TRBJ1-1
CASSYGGGRNTEAFF
>TRBD1|TRBV30|TRBJ2-3
CAWSTGQGAPTDTQYF
>TRBD1|TRBV5-4|TRBJ1-1
CASSPPNRDRVSLVTEAFF
>-|TRBV7-2|TRBJ1-1
CASNPTSGYAEAFF
>-|TRBV11-3|TRBJ2-3
CASSLGGQARQYF
>-|TRBV12-2|TRBJ2-1
CASRLGGQVRSSYNEQFF
>-|TRBV2|TRBJ2-5
CASSWGLQETQYF
>-|TRBV7-2|TRBJ1-2
CASSSKGGTSYGYTF
>-|TRBV7-3|TRBJ2-2
CASSLRPSGFTGELFF
>-|TRBV9|TRBJ2-5
CASSVGQLETQYF
>-|TRBV6-5|TRBJ2-7
CASRKTGSYEQYF
>-|TRBV15|TRBJ2-7
CATSRDLIGRDEQYF
>-|TRBV6-5|TRBJ1-6
CASSYSEAGSSPLHF
>-|TRBV1|TRBJ2-2
CTSSQGAGANTGELFF
>-|TRBV25-1|TRBJ2-7
CASQARGLGYEQYF
>TRBD1|TRBV18|TRBJ2-6
CASSPLTGVSGANVLTF
>TRBD1|TRBV5-6|TRBJ1-4
CASSRPGQGEEKLFF
>TRBD1|TRBV5-1|TRBJ1-2
CASSLVGQGEGYTF
>TRBD1|TRBV2|TRBJ1-5
CASSEGDRNQPQHF
>TRBD1|TRBV19|TRBJ1-5
CASSMGDRGYSNQPQHF
>TRBD2|TRBV19|TRBJ2-2
CASRTGTGLAGFTGELFF
>-|TRBV10-3|TRBJ2-3
CAITGITDTQYF
>TRBD2|TRBV11-2|TRBJ2-3
CASRAGGTDTQYF
>-|TRBV6-6|TRBJ2-7
CASSYYGTSNYEQYF
>-|TRBV6-5|TRBJ1-5
CASSLIQGRNQPQHF
>TRBD2|TRBV18|TRBJ2-1
CASSPLTSGRNEQFF
>-|TRBV27|TRBJ1-5
CASSYRVNQPQHF
>TRBD1|TRBV9|TRBJ2-2
CASSVRQGPYTGELFF
>-|TRBV28|TRBJ1-1
CASSLFGPGEAFF
>-|TRBV2|TRBJ1-6
CASRENDSPLHF
>-|TRBV5-4|TRBJ2-3
CASSLASPSGTDTQYF
>TRBD1|TRBV19|TRBJ1-1
CASRTGDWDTEAFF
>-|TRBV30|TRBJ1-1
CASSRGENTEAFF
>-|TRBV10-1|TRBJ1-1
CASSAGNTEAFF
>TRBD2|TRBV27|TRBJ2-1
CASSPGLAGHNEQFF
>-|TRBV7-3|TRBJ2-5
CASSLGAQETQYF
>-|TRBV9|TRBJ2-3
CASSVGRTQGTDTQYF
>TRBD2|TRBV6-6|TRBJ2-3
CAIGGVQRTDTQYF
>TRBD1|TRBV9|TRBJ2-2
CASSRGPYTGELFF
>TRBD1|TRBV28|TRBJ1-5
CASSIGTGGQPQHF
>-|TRBV7-9|TRBJ2-6
CASSLEGFSGANVLTF
>-|TRBV29-1|TRBJ2-5
CSVGREVRETQYF
>-|TRBV16|TRBJ2-7
CASSQDSYEQYF
>TRBD2|TRBV7-8|TRBJ2-6
CASSSGGAGANVLTF
>TRBD2|TRBV6-5|TRBJ2-7
CASSASTSGSYEQYF
>-|TRBV18|-
CASSPPSQGYEQYF
>-|TRBV5-1|TRBJ2-5
CASSAGQPQETQYF
>-|TRBV7-2|TRBJ1-5
CASSPRTGAYSNQPQHF
>-|TRBV7-2|TRBJ1-1
CASSLGLMNTEAFF
>-|TRBV11-2|TRBJ2-3
CASSLVGRTDTQYF
>-|TRBV5-5|TRBJ1-4
CASSLVGGELEEKLFF
>-|TRBV6-1|TRBJ1-1
CASRGGTEAFF
>-|TRBV28|TRBJ2-7
CASTLSGSSYEQYF
>-|TRBV2|TRBJ2-7
CASSVLGAYEQYF
>-|TRBV10-3|TRBJ2-1
CAISEFGQGSYNEQFF
>-|TRBV7-8|TRBJ2-1
CASSLTSSYEQFF
>TRBD1|TRBV10-3|TRBJ2-1
CAISEVSGTGVSEQFF
>-|TRBV30|TRBJ2-6
CAWSEGASGANVLTF